Reported below is one T cell receptor (beta chain). A much larger clone sits a single nucleotide away, making a read error possible. Looked up from germline, CDR1 is MNHNS and CDR2 is SASEGT. V trimming: 5 bases; J trimming: 5 bases; junction bases outside the gene matches: 5. This CDR3 spans 15 amino acids. The data originate from a study of T cells after yellow fever vaccination. One entry per CDR3 protein, called by TCRdb with MiXCR from the 5' RACE reads. The data hold some 400,000 distinct CDR3 sequences, with 6.2% observed a single time. The clonotype comes from a man younger than 45 who received the YFV17D yellow fever vaccine. The rearrangement links TRBV6-1 to TRBJ2-3, with 12 bases lining up with TRBD2. The sample here was PBMCs, taken 5 days after the yellow fever booster vaccination. CDR3 region: CASSRLAGDIDTQYF. DNA of the CDR3: TGTGCCAGCAGTCGACTAGCGGGAGATATAGATACGCAGTATTTT.